The 29 T cell receptor beta chains presented below share a single source sample, sequenced in a study of OX40 agonist ivuxolimab in advanced cancers. The method behind the library was the immunoSEQ multiplex PCR assay. TCRdb holds this immuneACCESS table with in-frame rearrangements only. Some clones are missing; in checked studies, unresolved V genes explain under half, and the rest has no known cause. This sample holds around 70,000 clones; roughly four fifths were observed only once. In total, the top ten clones hold roughly 10% of the sample. Sample: CD4+ or CD8+ T cells sorted from blood, taken in a trial of the OX40 agonist ivuxolimab. Every receptor here comes from an adult with an advanced solid tumor such as melanoma, head and neck, liver or kidney cancer.

The gene calls are TRBV6-4 and TRBJ2-1; 14 bases line up with TRBD2. Germline-derived CDR1 and CDR2 are MRHNA and SNTAGT. After removal of 6 bases from V and 6 bases from J, the junction contained 7 bases not matched to a gene. The CDR3 loop spans 16 amino acids. The CDR3 here is CASSAGLAGASNEQFF. The CDR3 DNA is TGTGCCAGCAGCGCGGGACTAGCGGGAGCTTCCAATGAGCAGTTCTTC.

J is TRBJ2-6 and V is TRBV15, with TRBD2 identical over 8 bases. The CDR3 contains 15 residues. CDR1 LNHNV and CDR2 YYDKDF come from the germline V gene (reference sequence). The junction had 2 bases not matched to a gene; V was cut back by 5 bases and J by 2 bases. CDR3 sequence: CATSAGGTGANVLTF. For the CDR3, the DNA is TGTGCCACCAGCGCGGGGGGCACTGGGGCCAACGTCCTGACTTTC. Full variable domain (remainder filled in from reference TRBV15 and TRBJ2-6): DAMVIQNPRYQVTQFGKPVTLSCSQTLNHNVMYWYQQKSSQAPKLLFHYYDKDFNNEADTPDNFQSRRPNTSFCFLDIRSPGLGDTAMYLCATSAGGTGANVLTFGAGSRLTVL.

V gene TRBV9 combines with J gene TRBJ1-1; 8 positions agree with TRBD1. Trimming cost V 4 bases and J 6 bases; bases outside gene matches: 8. This CDR3 region has 14 residues. CDR1 and CDR2 from the germline V gene are SGDLS and YYNGEE. In DNA, the CDR3 is TGTGCCAGCAGCTTTGGGACAGGTTACCCTGAAGCTTTCTTT. Protein product: CASSFGTGYPEAFF.

J is TRBJ2-7 and V is TRBV5-4, with 8 bases fitting TRBD2. In germline, CDR1 is SGHNT, CDR2 YYREEE (reference sequence). V was clipped by 1 base and J by 3 bases; unmatched bases: 6. The CDR3 loop spans 15 amino acids. In DNA, the CDR3 is TGTGCCAGCAGCTTGACGGGGGGGAGCTTCTACGAGCAGTACGTC. This translates into CASSLTGGSFYEQYV.

The chain combines TRBV10-3 with TRBJ1-1; 7 bases fit TRBD1. After removal of 2 bases from V and 1 base from J, the junction contained 4 bases not matched to a gene. Germline CDR1 ENHRY, CDR2 SYGVKD. CDR3 size: 15 residues. The CDR3 region has the DNA TGTGCCATCAGTGAGGGGTCAGGGGGGAACACTGAAGCTTTCTTT. Its protein is CAISEGSGGNTEAFF.

The chain carries TRBV5-4 and TRBJ2-5, with D perhaps matching TRBD1 or TRBD2 (5 bases each). The CDR3 sequence is 16 residues long. The V gene lost 3 bases and the J gene lost 1 base, with 16 bases spanning the gap. Germline CDR1 and CDR2: SGHNT and YYREEE (reference sequence). CDR3: CASSSKIGATQETQYF. CDR3 in DNA: TGTGCCAGCAGCTCTAAAATCGGGGCCACCCAAGAGACCCAGTACTTC.

The chain couples TRBV6-6 to TRBJ2-4; 8 bases are a match to TRBD2. CDR3 size: 13 residues. Germline CDR1 MNHNY, CDR2 SVGAGI (reference sequence). V gave up 10 bases and J gave up 6 bases; unmatched junction bases: 8. The CDR3 protein is CATREGSGNIQYF. The CDR3 DNA sequence: TGTGCCACCCGGGAGGGTAGCGGAAACATTCAGTACTTC.

The chain employs TRBV19 and TRBJ2-6; no firm D call. Between the trimmed V and J ends, which lost 2 bases and 0 bases, there was a span of 5 bases. This CDR3 has 15 amino acids. Germline V CDR1 and CDR2: LNHDA, SQIVND (reference sequence). CDR3 residues: CASSIILSGANVLTF. CDR3 coding DNA: TGTGCCAGTAGTATAATCCTCTCTGGGGCCAACGTCCTGACTTTC.

This clone was seen a single time. At one end the junction does not follow the germline gene, possibly because of a read error. The chain joins TRBV7-2 to TRBJ2-3; TRBD2 agrees at 11 bases. The length of the CDR3 is 15 residues. CDR1 is SGHTA and CDR2 is FQGNSA in the germline V gene. The CDR3 region has the DNA TGTGCCAGCAGTTTAGCGGGAGGGCCAGGGGATACGCAGTATTTT. Translated: CASSLAGGPGDTQYF. Using reference TRBV7-2 and TRBJ2-3 for the parts outside the CDR3, the full variable domain is GAGVSQSPSNKVTEKGKDVELRCDPISGHTALYWYRQSLGQGLEFLIYFQGNSAPDKSGLPSDRFSAERTGGSVSTLTIQRTQQEDSAVYLCASSLAGGPGDTQYFGPGTRLTVL.

The rearrangement joins TRBV7-3 to TRBJ1-1, with D unresolved. V lost 8 bases to trimming and J lost 4 bases, with 14 bases between them. The length of the CDR3 is 13 residues. The germline CDR1 and CDR2 sequences are SGHTA and FQGTGA. Here the CDR3 reads CASSIGVGTEAFF. CDR3 DNA sequence: TGTGCCAGCTCGATCGGGGTGGGCACTGAAGCTTTCTTT.

This clone has a single count. The chain is built from TRBV6-6 and TRBJ2-2; the D gene is possibly TRBD1 (6 bases). V was cut by 8 bases and J by 5 bases, with 18 bases left in between. The CDR3 loop spans 15 amino acids. The germline CDR1 and CDR2 sequences are MNHNY and SVGAGI (reference sequence). Here the CDR3 reads CASQTRDIVTGELFF. CDR3 nucleotides: TGTGCCAGCCAGACCCGGGACATAGTAACCGGGGAGCTGTTTTTT.

This chain links TRBV19 with TRBJ2-1; weak D call: TRBD2 (5 bases). The CDR3 has 12 amino acids. V was clipped by 2 bases and J by 8 bases, with 7 bases between them. Germline-derived CDR1 and CDR2 are LNHDA and SQIVND (reference sequence). The CDR3 spells CASSIRGHEQFF. The CDR3 nucleotides are TGTGCCAGTAGTATACGGGGTCATGAGCAGTTCTTC. The full variable domain, with the rest looked up from reference TRBV19 and TRBJ2-1, is DGGITQSPKYLFRKEGQNVTLSCEQNLNHDAMYWYRQDPGQGLRLIYYSQIVNDFQKGDIAEGYSVSREKKESFPLTVTSAQKNPTAFYLCASSIRGHEQFFGPGTRLTVL.

The chain joins TRBV4-1 to TRBJ2-3; 12 bases are shared with TRBD2. Germline CDR1 MGHRA, CDR2 YSYEKL. The CDR3 loop spans 15 amino acids. The J segment lost 7 bases and the V segment lost 2 bases, leaving 4 bases of the junction unmatched. CDR3 nucleotide sequence: TGCGCCAGCAGCCAACTAGCGGGGGGGCAACATACGCAGTATTTT. Amino acid sequence: CASSQLAGGQHTQYF.

This clone was seen just once. This rearrangement joins TRBV5-1 to TRBJ2-5; TRBD2 aligns across 9 bases. With 0 bases clipped from V and 3 bases from J, the junction kept 0 bases outside the gene matches. The CDR3 sequence is 14 residues long. CDR1 SGHRS and CDR2 YFSETQ come from the germline V gene. The DNA for the CDR3 is TGCGCCAGCAGCTTGGAGCGGGGGGAAGAGACCCAGTACTTC. It is translated as CASSLERGEETQYF. Drawing the rest from reference TRBV5-1 and TRBJ2-5, the complete variable domain is KAGVTQTPRYLIKTRGQQVTLSCSPISGHRSVSWYQQTPGQGLQFLFEYFSETQRNKGNFPGRFSGRQFSNSRSEMNVSTLELGDSALYLCASSLERGEETQYFGPGTRLLVL.

This chain connects TRBV25-1 to TRBJ2-5; 10 nucleotides line up with TRBD2. CDR3 length equals 17 residues. Germline CDR1 reads MGHDK; CDR2 reads SYGVNS. V dropped 1 base and J dropped 5; count of bases not matched to a gene: 10. The DNA for the CDR3 is TGTGCCAGCAGTGAATCCAGCGGGGGGGCCTGGGCGGAGACCCAGTACTTC. This sequence encodes CASSESSGGAWAETQYF.

The CDR3: CASSLGLARGYDTQYF. Here the CDR3 DNA reads TGTGCCAGCAGCTTAGGGCTCGCCAGGGGGTACGATACGCAGTATTTT. The chain is built from TRBV7-2 and TRBJ2-3; TRBD1 matches at 7 bases. After removal of 1 base from V and 6 bases from J, the junction contained 10 bases not matched to a gene. The CDR3 has 16 residues. The V gene's germline CDR1 is SGHTA and CDR2 FQGNSA.

A note on this clone: At one end the junction does not follow the germline gene, possibly because of a read error. The V and J genes are TRBV19 and TRBJ2-2; 11 bases align to TRBD2. The CDR3 totals 14 residues. Germline V lookup: CDR1 LNHDA, CDR2 SQIVND (reference sequence). For the CDR3, the DNA is TGTGCCAGTAGAATAGCGGGAGGGCCCGGGGAGCTGTTTTTT. Amino acids: CASRIAGGPGELFF.

The V call is TRBV19, the J call TRBJ2-2; maybe TRBD2 (6 bases). V dropped 5 bases and J dropped 0 bases, with 13 bases sitting between them. Germline V gene sequence: CDR1 LNHDA, CDR2 SQIVND (reference sequence). The CDR3 contains 16 residues. CDR3 sequence reads: CASSFTSPSNTGELFF. CDR3 nucleotide sequence: TGTGCCAGTAGTTTTACTAGCCCATCGAACACCGGGGAGCTGTTTTTT.

This clone was recorded once. The identical CDR3 is also encoded by other nucleotide sequences in the sample. The rearrangement uses TRBV7-2 and TRBJ1-5, with 8 bases identical to TRBD1. The CDR3 spans 13 residues. Germline V CDR1 and CDR2: SGHTA, FQGNSA. V gave up 5 bases and J gave up 7 bases; unmatched junction bases: 4. CDR3 region: CASSTQGEQPQHF. In DNA form, the CDR3 reads TGTGCCAGCAGCACACAGGGGGAACAGCCCCAGCATTTT.

The chain joins TRBV5-8 to TRBJ2-1; no reliable D call. Trimming left V 1 base short and J 8 bases short, with 10 bases between. Germline V gene data show CDR1 as SGHTS and CDR2 as YDEGEE. The CDR3 has 13 residues. CDR3 loop: CASSLPPTYEQFF. The CDR3 region has the DNA TGTGCCAGCAGCTTGCCCCCTACCTATGAGCAGTTCTTC.

The CDR3 sequence: CASSLGAETNTGELFF. The CDR3 region has the DNA TGTGCCAGCAGCTTGGGGGCCGAAACGAACACCGGGGAGCTGTTTTTT. The V call is TRBV11-3, the J call TRBJ2-2, with D possibly TRBD1 on 6 matching bases. The CDR3 runs to 16 residues. V was shortened by 3 bases and J by 0 bases, with 11 bases between the two germline ends. CDR1 and CDR2 (germline): SGHNT, YENEEA.

The table lists this clone with a few counts. The V call is TRBV7-2, the J call TRBJ1-1; 8 bases are shared with TRBD1. After removal of 4 bases from V and 2 bases from J, the junction contained 6 bases not matched to a gene. Germline CDR1 reads SGHTA; CDR2 reads FQGNSA. The CDR3 totals 15 residues. CDR3 sequence (DNA): TGTGCCAGCAGCTCCCAGGGGGCAATAAACACTGAAGCTTTCTTT. Translation: CASSSQGAINTEAFF.

V gene TRBV19 combines with J gene TRBJ1-5; 7 bases agree with TRBD1. V lost 6 bases, J lost 1 base, and 9 bases stayed unmatched. The length of the CDR3 is 16 residues. Looked up from germline, CDR1 is LNHDA and CDR2 is SQIVND (reference sequence). For the CDR3, the DNA is TGTGCCAGTAGGAGGGAACAGGGGTCGAGCAATCAGCCCCAGCATTTT. Protein: CASRREQGSSNQPQHF.

This clone was observed many times. The chain carries TRBV6-1 and TRBJ1-5; TRBD1 agrees at 7 bases. CDR3 length: 13 amino acids. The V gene's germline CDR1 is MNHNS and CDR2 SASEGT. V gave up 6 bases and J gave up 7 bases; unmatched junction bases: 6. The DNA of the CDR3 is TGTGCCAGCAGCCAAGGGGGCGGGCAGCCCCAGCATTTT. Encoded protein: CASSQGGGQPQHF.

This clone came up once. The chain employs TRBV18 and TRBJ2-1, with TRBD2 identical over 9 bases. The CDR3 length is 16 residues. Germline V CDR1 and CDR2: KGHSH, LQKENI. V lost 3 bases and J lost 6; bases outside the gene matches: 9. The CDR3 DNA sequence: TGTGCCAGCTCACCTTCAGTGGTTAGCGGGGGCAATGAGCAGTTCTTC. Translated: CASSPSVVSGGNEQFF.

This chain uses TRBV2 with TRBJ2-1; perhaps TRBD2 as D (5 bases). The V and J ends lost 5 bases and 7 bases respectively, with 12 bases between them. Per germline, CDR1 SNHLY and CDR2 FYNNEI. This CDR3 has 13 residues. CDR3 protein: CASSKDSRNEQFF. Written as DNA, the CDR3 is TGTGCCAGCAGTAAGGACTCCCGGAATGAGCAGTTCTTC.

The rearrangement joins TRBV2 to TRBJ2-1, with 8 bases fitting TRBD2. Germline CDR1 reads SNHLY; CDR2 reads FYNNEI. CDR3 length: 15 amino acids. The trim removed 5 bases at V and 0 bases at J, leaving 3 bases unmatched. The chain's CDR3 is CASSFGGASYNEQFF. The CDR3 DNA sequence: TGTGCCAGCAGTTTCGGGGGGGCCTCCTACAATGAGCAGTTCTTC.

The chain has TRBV21-1 and TRBJ2-3; the table's D call of TRBD2 was not tested on the DNA. TRBV21-1 is deemed a pseudogene. The CDR3 extends over 18 amino acids. The CDR3: CASSPAHRTSGSTDTQYF. The CDR3 DNA reads TGTGCCAGCAGCCCCGCACATAGGACTAGCGGGAGTACCGATACGCAGTATTTT.

CDR3 sequence reads: CASSVFQADENSPLHF. The CDR3 bases are TGTGCCAGCAGTGTCTTTCAGGCGGATGAGAATTCACCCCTCCACTTT. The chain combines TRBV2 with TRBJ1-6; D gene ambiguous. CDR1 SNHLY and CDR2 FYNNEI come from the germline V gene. The V end was cut by 4 bases, the J end by 7 bases, with 17 bases between. This CDR3 comprises 16 residues.